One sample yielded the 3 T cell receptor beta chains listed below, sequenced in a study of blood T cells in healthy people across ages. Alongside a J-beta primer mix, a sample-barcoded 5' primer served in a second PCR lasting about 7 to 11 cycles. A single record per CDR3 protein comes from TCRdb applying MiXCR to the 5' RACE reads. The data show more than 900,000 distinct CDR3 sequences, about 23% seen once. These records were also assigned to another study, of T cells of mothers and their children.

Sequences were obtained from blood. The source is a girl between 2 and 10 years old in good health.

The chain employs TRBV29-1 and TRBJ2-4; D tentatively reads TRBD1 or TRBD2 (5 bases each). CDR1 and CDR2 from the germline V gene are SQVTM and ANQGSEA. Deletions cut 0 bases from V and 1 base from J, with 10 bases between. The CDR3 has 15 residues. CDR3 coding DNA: TGCAGCGTTGAAGATCGGGACGGTGCCAAAAACATTCAGTACTTC. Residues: CSVEDRDGAKNIQYF.

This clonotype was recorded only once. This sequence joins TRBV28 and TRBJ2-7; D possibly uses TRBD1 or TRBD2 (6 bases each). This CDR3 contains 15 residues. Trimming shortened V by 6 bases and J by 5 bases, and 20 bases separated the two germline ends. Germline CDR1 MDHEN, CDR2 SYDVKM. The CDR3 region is CASRVSKGGGNEQYF. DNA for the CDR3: TGTGCCAGCAGGGTGTCCAAGGGGGGCGGAAACGAGCAGTACTTC.

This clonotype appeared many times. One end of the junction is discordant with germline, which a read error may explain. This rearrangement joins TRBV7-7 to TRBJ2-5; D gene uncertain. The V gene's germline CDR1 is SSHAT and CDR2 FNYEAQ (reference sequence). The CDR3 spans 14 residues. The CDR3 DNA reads TGTGCTAGCAGCCCCCGTGGGGTCGGAGAGACCCAGTACTTC. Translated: CASSPRGVGETQYF.